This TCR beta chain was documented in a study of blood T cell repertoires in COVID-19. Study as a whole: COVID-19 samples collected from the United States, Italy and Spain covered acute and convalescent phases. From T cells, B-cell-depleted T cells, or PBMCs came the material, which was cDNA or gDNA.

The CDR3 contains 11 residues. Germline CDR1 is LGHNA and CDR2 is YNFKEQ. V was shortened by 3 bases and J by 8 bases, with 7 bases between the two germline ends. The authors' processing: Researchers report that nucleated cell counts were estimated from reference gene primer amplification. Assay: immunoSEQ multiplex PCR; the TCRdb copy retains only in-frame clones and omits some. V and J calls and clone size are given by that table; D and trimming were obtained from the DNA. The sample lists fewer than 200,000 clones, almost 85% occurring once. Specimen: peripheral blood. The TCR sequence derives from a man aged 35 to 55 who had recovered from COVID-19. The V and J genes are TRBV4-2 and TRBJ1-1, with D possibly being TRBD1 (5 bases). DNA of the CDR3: TGTGCCAGCAGCCATGGGGCGGAAGCTTTCTTT. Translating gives CASSHGAEAFF.